This TCR beta chain was identified in a study of T cell changes during pregnancy in multiple sclerosis. CDR1 MNHEY and CDR2 SVGAGI come from the germline V gene. V lost 5 bases, J lost 6 bases, and 19 bases lay in between. The CDR3 runs to 15 residues. Clones were sequenced by immunoSEQ multiplex PCR, and TCRdb holds only the in-frame ones, with some missing. The data show some 70,000 clones, around 92% seen once. The sample here was peripheral blood, taken in the first trimester of pregnancy. V is TRBV6-5 and J is TRBJ1-2; D unclear. This TCR was recovered from a female donor with multiple sclerosis, enrolled in a pregnancy study. The CDR3 DNA reads TGTGCCAGCAGTCTGGCTCTTCAAGTGTTTGATGGCTACACCTTC. Residues: CASSLALQVFDGYTF.